This T cell receptor (beta chain) was identified during a study of cytomegalovirus exposure and HLA in healthy donors. V gave up 2 bases and J gave up 6 bases; unmatched junction bases: 7. There are 16 residues in the CDR3. The germline V gene has CDR1 MGHRA and CDR2 YSYEKL. Assay: immunoSEQ multiplex PCR; the TCRdb copy retains only in-frame clones and omits some. This table has over 120,000 clones, more than 80% appearing once. The donors were in the roughly 120-subject validation cohort; that cohort was separate from the approximately 730-subject first cohort. This clone was detected once. Sequencing was performed on PBMCs. This sequence was found in a woman aged 25 to 39 in good health and CMV-seropositive. The chain couples TRBV4-1 to TRBJ1-1; 12 bases are shared with TRBD1. CDR3 in amino acids: CASSQWDRGRAAEAFF. The CDR3 nucleotides are TGCGCCAGCAGCCAATGGGACAGGGGGCGCGCGGCTGAAGCTTTCTTT.